This TCR beta chain is from a study of CD8 T cells in Susac syndrome. About the study: When blood was collected, patients with Susac syndrome were therapy-naive, were taking corticosteroids, or were receiving intravenous immunoglobulin alone.

RNA in amounts of roughly 0.5 to 1 ug was reverse transcribed with random hexamers. Multiplex PCR with immunoSEQ amplified the TCR beta CDR3 across 54 Vbeta and 13 Jbeta. Each CDR3 protein is one row after TCRdb ran MiXCR on the immunoSEQ multiplex PCR reads. The table includes approximately 190,000 distinct CDR3 sequences, approximately 96% detected once. V gave up 3 bases and J gave up 3 bases, with 6 bases separating them. The CDR3 covers 11 residues. Looked up from germline, CDR1 is GTSNPN and CDR2 is SVGIG (reference sequence). The receptor's source is a human donor with Susac syndrome. The sequenced material came from CD4+ T cells from PBMCs. The V call is TRBV30, the J call TRBJ2-7, with D possibly being TRBD1 or TRBD2 (5 bases each). In nucleotides, the CDR3 is TGTGCCTGGAGGGGGGACTACGAGCAGTACTTC. It codes for CAWRGDYEQYF.